The 13 T cell receptor beta chains below come from one sample, sequenced in a study of T cell changes during pregnancy in multiple sclerosis. Here immunoSEQ multiplex PCR was the method, and the copy in TCRdb shows in-frame clones only, minus some. The sample includes some 90,000 clones, roughly 91% of them seen just once. The material sequenced was peripheral blood, taken after pregnancy. All receptors come from a female donor in good health, enrolled as a control in a pregnancy study.

The chain has TRBV30 and TRBJ2-7, with 8 positions matching TRBD1. From germline, CDR1 is GTSNPN and CDR2 SVGIG (reference sequence). V shed 8 bases and J 2 bases; nucleotides not matched to a gene: 2. The CDR3 consists of 11 residues. CDR3 region: CAGDRTYEQYF. The CDR3 nucleotides are TGTGCCGGGGACAGGACCTACGAGCAGTACTTC. Using reference TRBV30 and TRBJ2-7 for the parts outside the CDR3, the full variable domain is SQTIHQWPATLVQPVGSPLSLECTVEGTSNPNLYWYRQAAGRGLQLLFYSVGIGQISSEVPQNLSASRPQDRQFILSSKKLLLSDSGFYLCAGDRTYEQYFGPGTRLTVT.

The rearrangement links TRBV2 to TRBJ2-1; a weak D match, TRBD1 (5 bases). The CDR3 has 14 amino acids. CDR1 and CDR2 from the germline V gene are SNHLY and FYNNEI. V was cut by 6 bases and J by 7 bases, with 16 bases left in between. In nucleotides, the CDR3 is TGTGCCAGCAGCCATAATCTTGCAGGGAATGAGCAGTTCTTC. It codes for CASSHNLAGNEQFF.

This chain joins TRBV28 and TRBJ1-2; tentatively, D is TRBD1 (6 bases). This CDR3 region has 14 residues. Between the trimmed V and J ends, which lost 2 bases and 5 bases, there was a span of 12 bases. CDR1 MDHEN and CDR2 SYDVKM come from the germline V gene. The CDR3 region is CASSLSGQIYGYTF. The CDR3 bases are TGTGCCAGCAGTTTAAGTGGACAGATTTATGGCTACACCTTC.

This chain joins TRBV7-6 and TRBJ2-5, with 9 bases that match TRBD1. This CDR3 spans 15 amino acids. Germline V lookup: CDR1 SGHVS, CDR2 FNYEAQ. The ends lost 5 bases at V and 2 bases at J; junction bases unmatched: 6. CDR3: CASSLDGTGQETQYF. CDR3 sequence (DNA): TGTGCCAGCAGCCTTGATGGGACAGGGCAAGAGACCCAGTACTTC. The entire variable domain, with the rest obtained from reference TRBV7-6 and TRBJ2-5, is as follows: GAGVSQSPRYKVTKRGQDVALRCDPISGHVSLYWYRQALGQGPEFLTYFNYEAQQDKSGLPNDRFSAERPEGSISTLTIQRTEQRDSAMYRCASSLDGTGQETQYFGPGTRLLVL.

The rearrangement joins TRBV11-2 to TRBJ1-2, with TRBD1 identical over 8 bases. J was trimmed by 0 bases and V by 5 bases; bases with no gene match: 5. CDR1 SGHAT and CDR2 FQNNGV come from the germline V gene. The CDR3 sequence is 15 residues long. The CDR3 here is CASSPQGASNYGYTF. CDR3 bases: TGTGCCAGCAGCCCCCAGGGGGCGTCTAACTATGGCTACACCTTC.

This chain joins TRBV5-1 and TRBJ1-1; maybe TRBD1 (6 bases). The CDR3 is made up of 17 amino acids. Per the germline V gene, CDR1 is SGHRS and CDR2 is YFSETQ. The V gene lost 2 bases and the J gene lost 3 bases, with 20 bases spanning the gap. For the CDR3, the DNA is TGCGCCAGCAGCTTTGAGAGCCCAGGGGTCAAGGACACTGAAGCTTTCTTT. It encodes CASSFESPGVKDTEAFF.

The chain recombines TRBV7-9 with TRBJ1-2, with unresolved D. Trimming removed 2 bases at V and 3 bases at J, with 10 bases between. The germline V gene has CDR1 SEHNR and CDR2 FQNEAQ (reference sequence). The CDR3 has 14 residues. CDR3 sequence (DNA): TGTGCCAGCAGCTTAATGCCGGGTCACTATGGCTACACCTTC. As protein: CASSLMPGHYGYTF.

The chain couples TRBV6-6 to TRBJ1-3, with a tentative D call TRBD1 (6 bases). V shed 11 bases and J shed 2 bases, with 16 bases lying between them. Per the germline V gene, CDR1 is MNHNY and CDR2 is SVGAGI (reference sequence). CDR3 length equals 14 residues. CDR3 amino acids: CAGSGGPAGNTIYF. DNA of the CDR3: TGTGCCGGCTCGGGGGGGCCTGCTGGAAACACCATATATTTT.

J is TRBJ1-2 and V is TRBV30; the D is unclear. The CDR3 loop spans 11 amino acids. V was shortened by 0 bases and J by 7 bases, with 6 bases between the two germline ends. CDR1 and CDR2 (germline): GTSNPN, SVGIG (reference sequence). The DNA of the CDR3 is TGTGCCTGGAGTGTACGGGGTGGCTACACCTTC. Protein product: CAWSVRGGYTF.

V gene TRBV30 combines with J gene TRBJ2-3; the D gene is possibly TRBD2 (6 bases). This CDR3 contains 14 residues. Trimming cost V 3 bases and J 5 bases, with 15 bases left between them. Germline-derived CDR1 and CDR2 are GTSNPN and SVGIG (reference sequence). In nucleotides, the CDR3 is TGTGCCTGGAGCCTTTTGGCGGGAAGAGATACGCAGTATTTT. This gives the protein CAWSLLAGRDTQYF. Based on the CDR3 plus reference TRBV30 and TRBJ2-3, the full variable domain is SQTIHQWPATLVQPVGSPLSLECTVEGTSNPNLYWYRQAAGRGLQLLFYSVGIGQISSEVPQNLSASRPQDRQFILSSKKLLLSDSGFYLCAWSLLAGRDTQYFGPGTRLTVL.

This rearrangement joins TRBV12-5 to TRBJ1-2; D uncertain. Trimming took 6 bases from V and 4 from J, leaving 27 bases between them. This CDR3 has 18 residues. CDR1 and CDR2 (germline): LGHNT, FRNRAP. CDR3 residues: CASGIKSKEDGGPYGYTF. DNA of the CDR3: TGTGCTAGTGGAATCAAGTCAAAGGAGGACGGAGGACCCTATGGCTACACCTTC.

The V and J genes are TRBV28 and TRBJ2-5; TRBD2 matches at 9 bases. The CDR3 is 15 residues long. Germline V gene sequence: CDR1 MDHEN, CDR2 SYDVKM. J was trimmed by 5 bases and V by 6 bases; bases with no gene match: 10. DNA of the CDR3: TGTGCCAGCAGACTGGCGGGGGGGAGAATGGAGACCCAGTACTTC. This translates into CASRLAGGRMETQYF.

The chain is built from TRBV7-2 and TRBJ2-7, with 10 bases fitting TRBD2. Germline CDR1 reads SGHTA; CDR2 reads FQGNSA. V shed 2 bases, J shed 5 bases, and the junction held 6 bases outside the gene matches. This CDR3 is 15 amino acids long. The CDR3: CASSLRSGGVDEQYF. The CDR3 nucleotides read TGTGCCAGCAGCTTACGAAGCGGGGGGGTGGACGAGCAGTACTTC.